A single sample is the source of the 27 T cell receptor beta chains below, sequenced in a study of T cells in Graves' hyperthyroidism and ophthalmopathy. The CDR3 regions of TCR beta were amplified from RNA transcripts. First-round RT-PCR with HTBI primers amplified the TCR CDR3 region. One entry per CDR3 protein results from TCRdb running MiXCR on the multiplex PCR reads. The sample includes 560,000 or so distinct CDR3 sequences, around 46% of them seen just once. Sequencing was done on a sample of peripheral blood or thyroid tissue (not recorded which). The receptors were gathered from a woman between 18 and 29 years old with Graves' hyperthyroidism.

V is TRBV10-3 and J is TRBJ1-2; D is undetermined. The germline CDR1 and CDR2 sequences are ENHRY and SYGVKD. CDR3 length equals 12 residues. Trimming left V 2 bases short and J 6 bases short, with 7 bases between. The CDR3 DNA follows: TGTGCCATCAGTGAGAGCGGGGATGGCTACACCTTC. Translating it yields CAISESGDGYTF.

This clonotype was observed a handful of times. The CDR3 spells CASGITNTGELFF. As DNA, the CDR3 is TGCGCCAGTGGGATTACGAACACCGGGGAGCTGTTTTTT. V usage is TRBV5-1 and J usage is TRBJ2-2; D not certain. Germline V lookup: CDR1 SGHRS, CDR2 YFSETQ. V was clipped by 8 bases and J by 0 bases, with 8 bases between them. There are 13 residues in the CDR3.

V and J are TRBV7-9 and TRBJ1-4; the D gene is possibly TRBD1 (5 bases). Germline lookup yields CDR1 SEHNR and CDR2 FQNEAQ (reference sequence). This CDR3 spans 14 amino acids. The CDR3 is CASGGVKENEKLFF. The CDR3 DNA sequence: TGTGCAAGCGGGGGGGTGAAGGAAAATGAAAAACTGTTTTTT.

This clonotype has only a few counts. This chain links TRBV19 with TRBJ1-5; D is undetermined. CDR1 and CDR2 from the germline V gene are LNHDA and SQIVND (reference sequence). CDR3 length: 13 residues. Trimming removed 4 bases at V and 6 bases at J, with 10 bases between. CDR3 sequence (DNA): TGTGCCAGTAGTACCGGACGAGCTCAGCCCCAGCATTTT. It translates to CASSTGRAQPQHF.

In its sample, this clonotype was seen many times. This chain uses TRBV2 with TRBJ2-7; 9 bases line up with TRBD1. The CDR3 totals 14 residues. Trimming took 7 bases from V and 5 from J; bases not matched to a gene: 9. Germline V gives CDR1 SNHLY, CDR2 FYNNEI. DNA for the CDR3: TGTGCCAGCACCCACGGGACAGGGATCGACGAGCAGTACTTC. Its translation: CASTHGTGIDEQYF.

The J gene is TRBJ2-7, the V gene TRBV20-1, with 11 bases fitting TRBD2. The germline V gene has CDR1 DFQATT and CDR2 SNEGSKA (reference sequence). Unmatched junction bases numbered 7, after V lost 3 bases and J lost 3 bases. The CDR3 covers 15 residues. The CDR3 loop reads CSASPAGTSGYEQYF. In DNA form, the CDR3 reads TGCAGTGCTAGCCCCGCCGGGACTAGCGGCTACGAGCAGTACTTC.

This clonotype was recorded many times. The V gene is TRBV12-3 or TRBV12-4, the J gene TRBJ1-3; D remains ambiguous. V lost 7 bases to trimming and J lost 7 bases, with 5 bases between them. The CDR3 runs to 10 residues. CDR3 bases: TGTGCCAGCATAGGGAACACCATATATTTT. It translates to CASIGNTIYF.

The genes are TRBV25-1 and TRBJ2-3; D not resolved. CDR3 length equals 14 residues. The germline V and J ends were trimmed by 4 bases and 4 bases, with 12 bases remaining between them. The V gene's germline CDR1 is MGHDK and CDR2 SYGVNS. The CDR3 nucleotides are TGTGCCAGCAGTGCCCGCACGGGCGCAGATACGCAGTATTTT. Protein sequence: CASSARTGADTQYF.

The genes are TRBV12-3 or TRBV12-4 and TRBJ1-1; no reliable D call. The CDR3 runs 16 residues. V gave up 4 bases and J gave up 2 bases, with 17 bases separating them. This CDR3 reads CASSYLGSRPNTEAFF. The CDR3 coding sequence is TGTGCCAGCAGTTACCTGGGGAGTAGACCAAACACTGAAGCTTTCTTT.

This clonotype has just a few counts. J is TRBJ1-2 and V is TRBV14; D remains unclear. Trimming removed 3 bases from V and 2 bases from J, with 7 bases in between. Germline CDR1 SGHDN, CDR2 FVKESK. CDR3 length: 13 amino acids. The CDR3 is CASSHQENYGYTF. The CDR3 nucleotides read TGTGCCAGCAGCCATCAGGAAAACTATGGCTACACCTTC.

The genes are TRBV25-1 and TRBJ1-2; maybe TRBD1 (5 bases). Per the germline V gene, CDR1 is MGHDK and CDR2 is SYGVNS. The CDR3 contains 13 residues. The ends were cut back, 8 bases at V and 4 bases at J, with 14 bases in the middle. CDR3 residues: CASVTGHSYGYTF. CDR3 bases: TGTGCCAGCGTTACAGGACATTCCTATGGCTACACCTTC.

This chain connects TRBV20-1 to TRBJ1-3; 7 bases line up with TRBD1. Germline V gives CDR1 DFQATT, CDR2 SNEGSKA (reference sequence). The CDR3 has 13 residues. The V and J ends lost 3 bases and 2 bases, in that order; junction bases with no gene match: 1. For the CDR3, the DNA is TGCAGTGCTAGCAGGGGGGCTGGAAACACCATATATTTT. Its translation: CSASRGAGNTIYF.

This chain uses TRBV6-1 with TRBJ1-5; D perhaps matches TRBD1 (5 bases). The CDR3 spans 14 residues. The germline CDR1 and CDR2 sequences are MNHNS and SASEGT. V was cut by 3 bases and J by 2 bases, with 8 bases left in between. The CDR3 is CASSDREGNQPQHF. In DNA form, the CDR3 reads TGTGCCAGCAGTGACAGGGAGGGCAATCAGCCCCAGCATTTT.

The chain carries TRBV10-3 and TRBJ1-1, with D perhaps TRBD1 (6 bases). Germline CDR1 is ENHRY and CDR2 is SYGVKD. CDR3 length: 13 residues. The V end lost 2 bases, the J end lost 5 bases, and 9 bases lay between the germline ends. DNA for the CDR3: TGTGCCATCAGTGAGGACAGGAGAACTGAAGCTTTCTTT. Amino acid sequence: CAISEDRRTEAFF.

J is TRBJ2-7 and V is TRBV7-3, with 11 bases that match TRBD2. CDR1 is SGHTA and CDR2 is FQGTGA in the germline V gene. V shed 7 bases, J shed 6 bases, and the junction held 8 bases outside the gene matches. This CDR3 is built from 14 residues. The CDR3 spells CASKISGRASEQYF. The CDR3 DNA follows: TGTGCCAGCAAAATTAGCGGGAGGGCCTCCGAGCAGTACTTC.

This clonotype has ten or more counts. The genes are TRBV10-3 and TRBJ1-5; D remains ambiguous. There are 17 residues in the CDR3. Deletions cut 0 bases from V and 2 bases from J, with 14 bases between. CDR1 is ENHRY, CDR2 SYGVKD, per germline. The CDR3 coding sequence is TGTGCCATCAGTGAGTCGACTCGGGGAGAGGGCAATCAGCCCCAGCATTTT. It translates to CAISESTRGEGNQPQHF.

The rearrangement links TRBV5-1 to TRBJ1-1; TRBD1 might be the D (6 bases). The germline V gene encodes CDR1 SGHRS and CDR2 YFSETQ. V lost 2 bases and J 2 bases, leaving 10 bases between the germline ends. This CDR3 comprises 14 residues. CDR3: CASSFNRENTEAFF. The CDR3 DNA reads as TGCGCCAGCAGCTTCAACAGGGAAAACACTGAAGCTTTCTTT.

Only one count was recorded for this clonotype. The chain joins TRBV20-1 to TRBJ2-2, with D tentatively TRBD1 (5 bases). Germline-derived CDR1 and CDR2 are DFQATT and SNEGSKA (reference sequence). The CDR3 is 16 residues long. V was cut by 1 base and J by 5 bases, with 17 bases left in between. The CDR3 loop reads CSARVADRTRTGELFF. As DNA, the CDR3 is TGCAGTGCTAGAGTTGCCGACAGAACGAGGACCGGGGAGCTGTTTTTT.

This clonotype was counted a few times. The chain links TRBV7-9 to TRBJ2-7, with no clear D. Looked up from germline, CDR1 is SEHNR and CDR2 is FQNEAQ (reference sequence). Trimming pared 4 bases from V and 5 bases from J, leaving 9 bases between. The length of the CDR3 is 12 residues. CDR3 amino acids: CASSSHGNEQYF. In DNA form, the CDR3 reads TGTGCCAGCAGCTCCCATGGGAACGAGCAGTACTTC.

The V and J genes are TRBV10-2 and TRBJ1-1; D is possibly TRBD1 (6 bases). The CDR3 has 14 amino acids. V dropped 4 bases and J dropped 4 bases, with 13 bases sitting between them. The V gene's germline CDR1 is WSHSY and CDR2 SAAADI. The CDR3 reads CASSAGKGGTEAFF. In DNA form, the CDR3 reads TGCGCCAGCAGTGCGGGGAAGGGGGGCACTGAAGCTTTCTTT.

The J gene is TRBJ1-2, the V gene TRBV20-1, with 8 bases aligning to TRBD1. This CDR3 contains 16 residues. V lost 3 bases and J lost 4; bases outside the gene matches: 13. CDR1 DFQATT and CDR2 SNEGSKA come from the germline V gene (reference sequence). Here the CDR3 DNA reads TGCAGTGCTAGCGCAGGGGGCGGTCTGACGATCTATGGCTACACCTTC. Its protein product is CSASAGGGLTIYGYTF.

With regard to this clonotype: At one end the junction does not follow the germline gene, possibly because of a read error. V usage is TRBV15 and J usage is TRBJ2-7; 9 bases are a match to TRBD1. This CDR3 has 16 amino acids. The V gene's germline CDR1 is LNHNV and CDR2 YYDKDF (reference sequence). The CDR3 DNA reads as TGTGCCACCAGCAGAGATATGGACAGGGGTTTCTACGGGCAGTACTTC. This sequence encodes CATSRDMDRGFYGQYF. The entire variable domain, with the rest obtained from reference TRBV15 and TRBJ2-7, is as follows: DAMVIQNPRYQVTQFGKPVTLSCSQTLNHNVMYWYQQKSSQAPKLLFHYYDKDFNNEADTPDNFQSRRPNTSFCFLDIRSPGLGDTAMYLCATSRDMDRGFYGQYFGPGTRLTVT.

The rearrangement uses TRBV29-1 and TRBJ1-2; TRBD1 aligns across 7 bases. The CDR3 is 11 residues long. The germline V gene encodes CDR1 SQVTM and CDR2 ANQGSEA. V dropped 6 bases and J dropped 6; count of bases not matched to a gene: 4. CDR3 protein: CSVNRGDGYTF. Here the CDR3 DNA reads TGCAGCGTAAACAGGGGAGATGGCTACACCTTC.

This clonotype was counted many times. The V gene is TRBV7-2, the J gene TRBJ1-2; TRBD1 is a possible D gene (6 bases). Germline CDR1 reads SGHTA; CDR2 reads FQGNSA. The ends were cut back, 8 bases at V and 3 bases at J, with 13 bases in the middle. The length of the CDR3 is 13 residues. The DNA of the CDR3 is TGTGCCAGCGCTCAGGGGATTTACTATGGCTACACCTTC. This encodes CASAQGIYYGYTF.

The table lists this clonotype with a few counts. The rearrangement links TRBV2 to TRBJ1-6, with D hard to call. The CDR3 consists of 16 residues. CDR1 is SNHLY, CDR2 FYNNEI, per germline. Trimming stripped 8 bases from V and 6 bases from J, with 20 bases between. The CDR3 is CASSSVRTAPNSPLHF. The CDR3 nucleotides read TGTGCCAGCTCGTCCGTCCGTACTGCACCTAATTCACCCCTCCACTTT.

This chain connects TRBV10-3 to TRBJ2-5; D is ambiguous. The CDR3 totals 13 residues. Germline CDR1 and CDR2: ENHRY and SYGVKD. V dropped 0 bases and J dropped 0 bases, with 2 bases sitting between them. CDR3 coding DNA: TGTGCCATCAGTGAGTCGAACCAAGAGACCCAGTACTTC. Translated: CAISESNQETQYF.

This clonotype was seen at least ten times. The chain's CDR3 is CATRQGASYEQYF. The CDR3 bases are TGTGCCACCCGACAGGGGGCGAGCTACGAGCAGTACTTC. The chain combines TRBV2 with TRBJ2-7, with 10 bases aligning to TRBD1. CDR1 and CDR2 (germline): SNHLY, FYNNEI. CDR3 length equals 13 residues. The V gene end was trimmed by 10 bases and the J gene end by 3 bases; junction bases not matched to a gene: 6.